This T cell receptor (beta chain) is from a study of T cells in Graves' hyperthyroidism and ophthalmopathy. Study-wide findings and caveats: Clonotypes that were expanded in thyroid above 0.001 mostly appeared in blood too.

Amplification of TCR beta CDR3 regions used RNA as the template. Carried out on the TCR CDR3, a first-round RT-PCR used the HTBI primer set. TCRdb redid the calling of the multiplex PCR reads with MiXCR, one entry per CDR3 protein. The sample includes 300,000 to 450,000 distinct CDR3 sequences, about a fifth of them seen just once. This clonotype was recorded many times. Its antigen is still unknown. Active moderate-to-severe ophthalmopathy, Clinical Activity Score at least 3, NOSPECS at least 4, under 3 months' duration. The V gene lost 1 base and the J gene lost 5 bases, with 12 bases spanning the gap. Germline CDR1 and CDR2: SGHRS and YFSETQ. The CDR3 is 15 residues long.

The genes are TRBV5-1 and TRBJ2-2; possible D gene TRBD1, 6 bases. The sample comprised blood. The receptor was isolated from a man younger than 35 with Graves' ophthalmopathy. The CDR3 region has the DNA TGCGCCAGCAGCTTGTCACAGGGTCAAACCGGGGAGCTGTTTTTT. This sequence encodes CASSLSQGQTGELFF.